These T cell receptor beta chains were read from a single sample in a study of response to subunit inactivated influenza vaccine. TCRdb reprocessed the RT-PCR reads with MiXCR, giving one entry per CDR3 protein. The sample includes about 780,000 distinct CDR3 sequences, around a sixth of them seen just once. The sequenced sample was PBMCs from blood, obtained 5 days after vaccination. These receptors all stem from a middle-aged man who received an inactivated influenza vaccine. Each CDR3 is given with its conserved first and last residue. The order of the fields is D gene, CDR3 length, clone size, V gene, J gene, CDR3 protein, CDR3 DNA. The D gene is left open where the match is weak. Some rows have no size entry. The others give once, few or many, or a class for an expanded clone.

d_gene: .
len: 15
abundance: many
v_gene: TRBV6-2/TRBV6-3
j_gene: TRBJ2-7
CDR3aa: CASSYSAGAAYEQYF
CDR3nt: TGTGCCAGCAGTTACTCGGCGGGGGCTGCTTACGAGCAGTACTTC

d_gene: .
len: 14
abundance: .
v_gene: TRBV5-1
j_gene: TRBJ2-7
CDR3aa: CASSPQTSTYEQYF
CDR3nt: TGCGCCAGCAGCCCGCAGACTAGTACCTACGAGCAGTACTTC

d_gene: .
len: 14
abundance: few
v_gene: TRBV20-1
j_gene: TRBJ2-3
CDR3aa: CSAREGRSTDTQYF
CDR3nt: TGCAGTGCTAGAGAAGGACGGAGCACAGATACGCAGTATTTT

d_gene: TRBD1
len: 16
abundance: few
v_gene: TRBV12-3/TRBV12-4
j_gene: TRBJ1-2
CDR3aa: CASRLEGQGPGYGYTF
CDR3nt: TGTGCCAGCAGATTAGAGGGACAGGGGCCAGGGTATGGCTACACCTTC

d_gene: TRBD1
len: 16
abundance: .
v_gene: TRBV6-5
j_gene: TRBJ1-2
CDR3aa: CASSYSDRVRTYGYTF
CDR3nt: TGTGCCAGCAGTTACTCGGACAGGGTTCGTACCTATGGCTACACCTTC

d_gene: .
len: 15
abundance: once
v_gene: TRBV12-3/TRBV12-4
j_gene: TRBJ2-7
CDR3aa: CASSLSSWISYEQYF
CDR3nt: TGTGCCAGCAGTTTATCCAGCTGGATCTCCTACGAGCAGTACTTC

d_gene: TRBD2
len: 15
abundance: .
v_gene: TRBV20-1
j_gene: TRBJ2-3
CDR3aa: CSARDGAGGMDTQYF
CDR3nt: TGCAGTGCTAGAGATGGGGCGGGGGGCATGGATACGCAGTATTTT

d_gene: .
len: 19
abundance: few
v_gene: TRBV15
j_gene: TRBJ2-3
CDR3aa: CATSRDPISRRIITDTQYF
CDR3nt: TGTGCCACCAGCAGAGACCCGATATCCAGGAGAATTATCACAGATACGCAGTATTTT

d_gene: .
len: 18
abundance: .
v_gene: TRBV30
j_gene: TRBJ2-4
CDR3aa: CAWSVWGRGRIAKNIQYF
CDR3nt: TGTGCCTGGAGTGTGTGGGGACGGGGAAGAATAGCCAAAAACATTCAGTACTTC

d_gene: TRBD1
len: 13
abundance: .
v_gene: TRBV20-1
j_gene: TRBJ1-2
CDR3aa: CSARDRDRGGYTF
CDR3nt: TGCAGTGCTAGAGATAGGGACAGGGGTGGCTACACCTTC

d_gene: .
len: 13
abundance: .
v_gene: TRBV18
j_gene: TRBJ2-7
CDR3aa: CASSPQEFYEQYF
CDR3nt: TGTGCCAGCTCACCGCAGGAATTTTACGAGCAGTACTTC

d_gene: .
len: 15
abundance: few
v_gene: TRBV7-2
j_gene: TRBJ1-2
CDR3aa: CASSLMTTDNYGYTF
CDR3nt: TGTGCCAGCAGCTTAATGACAACTGATAACTATGGCTACACCTTC

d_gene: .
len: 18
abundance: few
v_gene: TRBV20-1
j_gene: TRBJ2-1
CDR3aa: CSARPPVRGMSSYNEQFF
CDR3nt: TGCAGTGCCCGACCCCCGGTGAGGGGGATGAGCTCCTACAATGAGCAGTTCTTC

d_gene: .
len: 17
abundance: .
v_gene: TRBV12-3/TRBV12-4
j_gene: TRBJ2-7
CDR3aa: CASSPTSGTLPSYEQYF
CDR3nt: TGTGCCAGCAGCCCCACCTCGGGGACACTTCCATCGTACGAGCAGTACTTC

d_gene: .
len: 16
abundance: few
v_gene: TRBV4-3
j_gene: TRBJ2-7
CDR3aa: CASSQEPGHKGDEQYF
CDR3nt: TGCGCCAGCAGCCAAGAACCAGGACATAAAGGGGACGAGCAGTACTTC

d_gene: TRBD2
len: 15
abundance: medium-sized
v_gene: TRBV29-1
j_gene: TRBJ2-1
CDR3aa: CSVEMRLAGQAEQFF
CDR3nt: TGCAGCGTTGAAATGCGACTAGCGGGACAGGCTGAGCAGTTCTTC

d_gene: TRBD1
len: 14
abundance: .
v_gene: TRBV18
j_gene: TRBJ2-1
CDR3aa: CASSPGQEYNEQFF
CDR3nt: TGTGCCAGCTCACCGGGACAGGAATACAATGAGCAGTTCTTC

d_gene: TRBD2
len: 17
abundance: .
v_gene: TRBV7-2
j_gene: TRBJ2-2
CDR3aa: CASSLVGTSGHTGELFF
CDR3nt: TGTGCCAGCAGCTTAGTAGGGACTAGCGGACACACCGGGGAGCTGTTTTTT

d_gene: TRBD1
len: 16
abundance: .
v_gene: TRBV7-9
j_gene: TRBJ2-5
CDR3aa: CASSFTGTGDQETQYF
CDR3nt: TGTGCCAGCAGCTTCACCGGGACAGGGGACCAAGAGACCCAGTACTTC

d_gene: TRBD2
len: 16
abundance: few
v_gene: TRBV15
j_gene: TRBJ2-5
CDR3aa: CATSRGERGSQETQYF
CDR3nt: TGTGCCACCAGCAGAGGGGAGCGGGGGTCGCAAGAGACCCAGTACTTC

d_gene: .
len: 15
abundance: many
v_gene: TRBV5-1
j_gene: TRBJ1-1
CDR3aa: CASSLEPLKGTEAFF
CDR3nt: TGCGCCAGCAGCTTGGAGCCGCTTAAGGGTACTGAAGCTTTCTTT

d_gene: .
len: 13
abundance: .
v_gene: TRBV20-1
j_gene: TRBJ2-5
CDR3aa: CSAFSGGRETQYF
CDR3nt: TGCAGTGCTTTCTCAGGAGGAAGGGAGACCCAGTACTTC

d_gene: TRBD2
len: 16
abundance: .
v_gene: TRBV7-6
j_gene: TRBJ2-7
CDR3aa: CASSLQAAGGPHEQYF
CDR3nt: TGTGCCAGCAGCTTACAGGCAGCGGGGGGTCCCCACGAGCAGTACTTC

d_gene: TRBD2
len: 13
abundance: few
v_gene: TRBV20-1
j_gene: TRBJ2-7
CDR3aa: CSAKSGINYEQYF
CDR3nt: TGCAGTGCTAAAAGCGGGATAAACTACGAGCAGTACTTC

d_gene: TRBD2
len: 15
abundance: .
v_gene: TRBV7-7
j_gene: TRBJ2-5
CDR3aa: CASSVGLAEVETQYF
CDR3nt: TGTGCTAGCAGCGTGGGACTAGCGGAAGTTGAGACCCAGTACTTC

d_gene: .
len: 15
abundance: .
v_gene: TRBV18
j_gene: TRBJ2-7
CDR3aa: CASSPTGRFSYEQYF
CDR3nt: TGTGCCAGCTCACCAACGGGCAGGTTCTCCTACGAGCAGTACTTC

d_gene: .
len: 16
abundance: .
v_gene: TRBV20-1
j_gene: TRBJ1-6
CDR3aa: CSAREGSVIPNSPLHF
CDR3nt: TGCAGTGCTAGAGAGGGCTCGGTGATCCCAAATTCACCCCTCCACTTT

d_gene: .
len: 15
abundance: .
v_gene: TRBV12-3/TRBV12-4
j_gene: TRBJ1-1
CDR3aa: CASTIGQVLGTEAFF
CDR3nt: TGTGCCAGCACCATTGGGCAGGTCTTAGGGACTGAAGCTTTCTTT

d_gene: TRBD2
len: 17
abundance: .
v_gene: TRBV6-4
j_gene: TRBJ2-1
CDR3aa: CASSEGGGGASLNEQFF
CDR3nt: TGTGCCAGCAGCGAGGGTGGCGGGGGGGCCTCCCTCAATGAGCAGTTCTTC

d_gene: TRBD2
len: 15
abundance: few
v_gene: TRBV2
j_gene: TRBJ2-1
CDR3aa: CASSRTSATYNEQFF
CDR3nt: TGTGCCAGCAGCCGGACTAGCGCAACCTACAATGAGCAGTTCTTC

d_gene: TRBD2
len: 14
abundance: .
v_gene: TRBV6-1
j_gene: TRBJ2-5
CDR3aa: CASVTSGRSKTQYF
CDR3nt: TGTGCCAGCGTGACTAGCGGGAGGTCCAAGACCCAGTACTTC

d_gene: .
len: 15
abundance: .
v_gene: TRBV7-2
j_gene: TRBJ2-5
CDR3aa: CASSLVGSGKRTQYF
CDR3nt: TGTGCCAGCAGCTTAGTGGGTAGCGGTAAGAGAACCCAGTACTTC

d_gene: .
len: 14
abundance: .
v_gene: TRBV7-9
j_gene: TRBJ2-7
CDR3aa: CASSLGLYAPEQYF
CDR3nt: TGTGCCAGCAGCTTAGGTCTTTACGCCCCCGAGCAGTACTTC

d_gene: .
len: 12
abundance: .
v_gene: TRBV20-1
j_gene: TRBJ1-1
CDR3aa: CSASYTNTEAFF
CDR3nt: TGCAGTGCTAGTTATACCAACACTGAAGCTTTCTTT

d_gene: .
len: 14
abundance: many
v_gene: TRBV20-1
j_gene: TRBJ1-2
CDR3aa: CSASRTATRYGYTF
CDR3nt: TGCAGTGCTAGCCGGACAGCGACACGCTATGGCTACACCTTC

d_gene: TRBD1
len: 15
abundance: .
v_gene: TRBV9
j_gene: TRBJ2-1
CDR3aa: CASSFGGTGADEQFF
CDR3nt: TGTGCCAGCAGCTTTGGGGGGACAGGGGCGGATGAGCAGTTCTTC

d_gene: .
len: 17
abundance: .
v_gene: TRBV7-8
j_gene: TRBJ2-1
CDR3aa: CASSPVGGRSSYNEQFF
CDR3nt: TGTGCCAGCAGCCCTGTAGGCGGGCGAAGCTCCTACAATGAGCAGTTCTTC

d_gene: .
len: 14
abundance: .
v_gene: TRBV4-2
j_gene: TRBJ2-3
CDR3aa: CASSRGTEPDTQYF
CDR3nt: TGTGCCAGCAGCCGTGGGACCGAACCAGATACGCAGTATTTT

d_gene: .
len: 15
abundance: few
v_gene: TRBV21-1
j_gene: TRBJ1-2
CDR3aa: CASRDGASAYYGYTF
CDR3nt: TGTGCCAGCAGGGACGGGGCCTCAGCTTACTATGGCTACACCTTC

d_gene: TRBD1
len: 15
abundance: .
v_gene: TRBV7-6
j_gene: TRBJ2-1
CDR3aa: CASSYTGGVRAEQFF
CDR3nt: TGTGCCAGCAGCTATACAGGGGGTGTACGAGCTGAGCAGTTCTTC

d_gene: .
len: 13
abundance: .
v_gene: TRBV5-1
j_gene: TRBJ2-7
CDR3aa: CASRGYSSYEQYF
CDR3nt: TGCGCCAGCAGGGGGTACAGCTCCTACGAGCAGTACTTC

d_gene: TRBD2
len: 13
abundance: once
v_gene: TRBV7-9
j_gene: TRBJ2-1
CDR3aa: CASSSNGAGGRVF
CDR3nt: TGTGCCAGCAGCTCAAATGGTGCGGGAGGCAGGGTCTTC

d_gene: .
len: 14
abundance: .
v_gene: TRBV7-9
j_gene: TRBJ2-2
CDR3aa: CASSLTQGTGELFF
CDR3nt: TGTGCCAGCAGCTTGACTCAGGGCACCGGGGAGCTGTTTTTT

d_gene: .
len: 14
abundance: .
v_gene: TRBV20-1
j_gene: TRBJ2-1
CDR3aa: CSARPVVSYNEQFF
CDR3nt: TGCAGTGCTAGACCAGTCGTCTCCTACAATGAGCAGTTCTTC

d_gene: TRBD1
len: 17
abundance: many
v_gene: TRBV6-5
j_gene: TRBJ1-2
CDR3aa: CASSYSTGTGGASGYTF
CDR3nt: TGTGCCAGCAGTTACTCGACGGGGACAGGGGGCGCAAGTGGCTACACCTTC

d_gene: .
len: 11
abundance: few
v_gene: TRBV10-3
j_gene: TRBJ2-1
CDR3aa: CAIREDIEQFF
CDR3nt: TGTGCCATCAGGGAGGATATCGAGCAGTTCTTC

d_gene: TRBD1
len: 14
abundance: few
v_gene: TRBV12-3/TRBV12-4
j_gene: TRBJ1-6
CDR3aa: CASNRDSYNSPLHF
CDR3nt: TGTGCCAGCAACAGGGACAGCTATAATTCACCCCTCCACTTT

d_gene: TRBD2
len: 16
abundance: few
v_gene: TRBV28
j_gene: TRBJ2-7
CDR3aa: CASSLNSGGYSYEQYF
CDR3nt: TGTGCCAGCAGTTTAAATAGCGGGGGGTACTCCTACGAGCAGTACTTC

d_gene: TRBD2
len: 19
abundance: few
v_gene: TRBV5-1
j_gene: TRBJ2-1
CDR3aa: CASSLEGASGRIGHNEQFF
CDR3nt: TGCGCCAGCAGCTTAGAAGGTGCTAGCGGGAGGATCGGGCACAATGAGCAGTTCTTC

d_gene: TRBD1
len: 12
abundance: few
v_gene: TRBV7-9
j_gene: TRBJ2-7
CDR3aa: CASTQGAYEQYF
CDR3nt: TGTGCCAGCACCCAGGGGGCCTACGAGCAGTACTTC

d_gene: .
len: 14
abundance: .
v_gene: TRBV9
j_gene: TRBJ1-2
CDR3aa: CASSPDVFNYGYTF
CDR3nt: TGTGCCAGCAGCCCCGATGTGTTTAACTATGGCTACACCTTC